Listed below are T cell receptor beta chains from one sample, sequenced in a study of tumor-infiltrating lymphocytes in primary liver carcinoma. MiXCR, applied by TCRdb to the multiplex PCR reads, yields one record per CDR3 protein. The sample records about 310,000 distinct CDR3 sequences, about 50% being singletons. The sample taken for sequencing was peripheral blood. Every receptor here comes from a woman aged 25 to 39 with primary liver carcinoma and hepatitis B virus infection. Each CDR3 is given with its conserved first and last residue. A D gene is named only where the DNA matches it firmly. The size entry is marked missing in some rows and otherwise reads once, few, many or a size class.

clone_size: once
j_call: TRBJ1-2
d_call: TRBD1
v_call: TRBV11-2
cdr3_nt: TGTGCCAACAGCCGCAGGGGGCGCGGGAACTATGGCTACGCCTTC
cdr3_aa: CANSRRGRGNYGYAF

clone_size: .
j_call: TRBJ2-1
d_call: TRBD2
v_call: TRBV5-4
cdr3_nt: TGTGCCAGCAGCCCAAGCAAGGGGACTAGCGGGATGCATGAGCAGTTCTTC
cdr3_aa: CASSPSKGTSGMHEQFF

clone_size: .
j_call: TRBJ1-5
d_call: .
v_call: TRBV4-1
cdr3_nt: TGCGCCAGCAGCCAAGTTGAGGGGAGCAATCAGCCCAAGCATTTT
cdr3_aa: CASSQVEGSNQPKHF

clone_size: many
j_call: TRBJ1-4
d_call: TRBD1
v_call: TRBV29-1
cdr3_nt: TGCAGCGTTGAGCTTAACAGGGGTGGTACACCTGGTGAAAAACTGTTTTTT
cdr3_aa: CSVELNRGGTPGEKLFF

clone_size: many
j_call: TRBJ2-5
d_call: .
v_call: TRBV29-1
cdr3_nt: TGCAGCGGCGAGGGCGACAGCAAGACCCAGTACTTC
cdr3_aa: CSGEGDSKTQYF

clone_size: .
j_call: TRBJ1-4
d_call: .
v_call: TRBV28
cdr3_nt: TGTGCCAGCAGGGGGCGCCTCGAAAAACTGTTTTTT
cdr3_aa: CASRGRLEKLFF

clone_size: many
j_call: TRBJ2-7
d_call: .
v_call: TRBV29-1
cdr3_nt: TGCAGCGTTCAGAGTAGTTACGAGCAGTACTTC
cdr3_aa: CSVQSSYEQYF

clone_size: .
j_call: TRBJ2-1
d_call: TRBD1
v_call: TRBV28
cdr3_nt: TGTGCCAGCAGTCGACAGGGTGAGTCGTCGCAGTTCTTC
cdr3_aa: CASSRQGESSQFF

clone_size: .
j_call: TRBJ1-2
d_call: TRBD1
v_call: TRBV6-1
cdr3_nt: TGTGCCAGCAGGGAGAGACAGGGGGCGTCTGGCTACACCTTC
cdr3_aa: CASRERQGASGYTF

clone_size: .
j_call: TRBJ2-3
d_call: TRBD2
v_call: TRBV4-3
cdr3_nt: TGCGCCAGCAGCCAAGACTGGCTAGCGGGCACAGATACGCAGTATTTT
cdr3_aa: CASSQDWLAGTDTQYF

clone_size: few
j_call: TRBJ1-2
d_call: .
v_call: TRBV5-1
cdr3_nt: TGCGCCAGCAGCTTGGGCGGGACGAACCCCCATGGCTACACCTTC
cdr3_aa: CASSLGGTNPHGYTF

clone_size: many
j_call: TRBJ2-2
d_call: .
v_call: TRBV10-3
cdr3_nt: TGTGCCATCAGTGACGGGGGCGACACCGGGGAGCTGTTTTTT
cdr3_aa: CAISDGGDTGELFF

clone_size: .
j_call: TRBJ2-1
d_call: TRBD2
v_call: TRBV11-2
cdr3_nt: TGTGTCAGCAGCGGGACGACTGGGAGTCTGTTCTTC
cdr3_aa: CVSSGTTGSLFF

clone_size: many
j_call: TRBJ1-2
d_call: TRBD1
v_call: TRBV29-1
cdr3_nt: TGCAGCGTTGGGACAGGCGGGTATGGCTACACCTTC
cdr3_aa: CSVGTGGYGYTF

clone_size: .
j_call: TRBJ2-7
d_call: TRBD2
v_call: TRBV28
cdr3_nt: TGTGCCAGCAGTTTCTTGACTAGCGGCTACGAGCAGTACTTC
cdr3_aa: CASSFLTSGYEQYF

clone_size: .
j_call: TRBJ2-7
d_call: .
v_call: TRBV5-6
cdr3_nt: TGTGCCAGCAGCTTGGAGGTGGGGCGGATCGTCCACGAGCAGTACTTC
cdr3_aa: CASSLEVGRIVHEQYF

clone_size: few
j_call: TRBJ2-1
d_call: TRBD1
v_call: TRBV4-1
cdr3_nt: TGCGCCAGCAGCCTGCGACCGGGACAGGGTGTCGGCAATGAGCAGTTCTTC
cdr3_aa: CASSLRPGQGVGNEQFF

clone_size: .
j_call: TRBJ2-7
d_call: .
v_call: TRBV28
cdr3_nt: TGTGCCAGCAGTTGGGACCCAGGCAGGGGCGAGCAGTACTTC
cdr3_aa: CASSWDPGRGEQYF

clone_size: .
j_call: TRBJ2-1
d_call: .
v_call: TRBV24-1
cdr3_nt: TGTGTCACCAGTGATTTGCCTAATAGAGGGAATGAGCAGCTCTTC
cdr3_aa: CVTSDLPNRGNEQLF

clone_size: .
j_call: TRBJ2-7
d_call: .
v_call: TRBV7-9
cdr3_nt: TGTGCCAGCCGCGAGTCCCACGAACAGTACTTC
cdr3_aa: CASRESHEQYF

clone_size: few
j_call: TRBJ2-1
d_call: .
v_call: TRBV28
cdr3_nt: TGTGCCGGCAGTTTAGGTGGGAGTGGGGGAAATGAGCAGTTCTTC
cdr3_aa: CAGSLGGSGGNEQFF

clone_size: many
j_call: TRBJ1-1
d_call: .
v_call: TRBV11-2
cdr3_nt: TGTGCCAGCAGCTTACGATTGAACACTGAAGCTTTCTTT
cdr3_aa: CASSLRLNTEAFF

clone_size: .
j_call: TRBJ2-4
d_call: TRBD2
v_call: TRBV25-1
cdr3_nt: TGTGCCAGCAGGATGGGGACTAGCGGGATCGGTGGGATTCAGTACTTC
cdr3_aa: CASRMGTSGIGGIQYF

clone_size: once
j_call: TRBJ2-2
d_call: TRBD1
v_call: TRBV7-9
cdr3_nt: TGTGCCAGCAGCTTAGTAGGGGGCGCCACCGGGGAGCTGTTTTTT
cdr3_aa: CASSLVGGATGELFF

clone_size: many
j_call: TRBJ2-1
d_call: .
v_call: TRBV12-3/TRBV12-4
cdr3_nt: TGTGCCAGCAGTTTAACAGGCTGGAGGTATAGTGAGCAGTTCTTC
cdr3_aa: CASSLTGWRYSEQFF

clone_size: .
j_call: TRBJ1-1
d_call: TRBD1
v_call: TRBV5-1
cdr3_nt: TGCGCCAGCAGCTTGGAGGGGGCCTTCACTGAAGTTTTCTTC
cdr3_aa: CASSLEGAFTEVFF

clone_size: many
j_call: TRBJ2-7
d_call: TRBD2
v_call: TRBV4-3
cdr3_nt: TGCGCCAGCAGCCAAGGGGCTTATGGTGGGGGGGACTACGAGCAGTACTTC
cdr3_aa: CASSQGAYGGGDYEQYF

clone_size: .
j_call: TRBJ2-7
d_call: .
v_call: TRBV28
cdr3_nt: TGTGCCATCGCCCCTGGGCGAGGGGACGAGCAGTACTTC
cdr3_aa: CAIAPGRGDEQYF

clone_size: .
j_call: TRBJ2-7
d_call: .
v_call: TRBV11-3
cdr3_nt: TGTACCAGCAGCAATCTCTACGAGCAGTACTTC
cdr3_aa: CTSSNLYEQYF